A single sample is the source of the 18 T cell receptor beta chains below, sequenced in a study of cytomegalovirus exposure and HLA in healthy donors (dated by TCRdb to 2015 to 2018). Libraries were made using the immunoSEQ multiplex PCR assay. A mixture of 60 forward primers for TCR Vbeta segments and 13 reverse primers for TCR Jbeta segments was used in the multiplex PCR. Imported from immuneACCESS, the table was reduced by TCRdb to in-frame sequences with V and J called. These copies leave out some clones; in studies compared against another copy, an unresolved V gene accounts for under half, and the cause of the remainder is not known. Recorded for this sample are about 180,000 clones; approximately 80% of them occurred a single time. Clones ranked in the top ten supply approximately 1.2% of the sample. The sample comprised PBMCs. Receptor source: a girl aged 2-15 years in good health and CMV-seropositive.

The V gene is TRBV27, the J gene TRBJ2-7; 8 bases align to TRBD1. V lost 4 bases, J lost 1 base, and 3 bases stayed unmatched. CDR3 length equals 14 residues. The germline CDR1 and CDR2 sequences are MNHEY and SMNVEV (reference sequence). The DNA of the CDR3 is TGTGCCAGCAGTTACGACAGGGGTTCCTACGAGCAGTACTTC. Translation gives CASSYDRGSYEQYF.

This chain connects TRBV4-1 to TRBJ2-7; the D is unclear. Trimming removed 4 bases at V and 4 bases at J, with 23 bases between. The CDR3 is 17 amino acids. CDR1 and CDR2 (germline): MGHRA, YSYEKL. The CDR3 protein is CASSRLQRIREAYEQYF. For the CDR3, the DNA is TGCGCCAGCAGCCGCCTTCAGAGGATACGTGAGGCATACGAGCAGTACTTC.

About this clone: One end of the junction varies from germline; a read error may be responsible. V gene TRBV10-3 combines with J gene TRBJ2-2, with D possibly being TRBD1 (6 bases). This CDR3 has 17 residues. CDR1 is ENHRY, CDR2 SYGVKD, per germline. The CDR3 protein is CAISDTGTRRNIGELFF. The CDR3 nucleotides read TGTGCCATCAGTGACACCGGGACAAGAAGGAACATCGGGGAGCTGTTTTTT.

This clone was counted once. The V call is TRBV7-2, the J call TRBJ2-3, with 13 bases fitting TRBD2. The CDR3 is made up of 18 amino acids. J lost 5 bases, V lost 5 bases, and 13 bases had no gene match. Looked up from germline, CDR1 is SGHTA and CDR2 is FQGNSA. The CDR3 nucleotides are TGTGCCAGCAGCCTGGGACTAGCGGGAAGCCCGCCTCTAGATACGCAGTATTTT. It specifies CASSLGLAGSPPLDTQYF. The entire variable domain, with the rest obtained from reference TRBV7-2 and TRBJ2-3, is as follows: GAGVSQSPSNKVTEKGKDVELRCDPISGHTALYWYRQSLGQGLEFLIYFQGNSAPDKSGLPSDRFSAERTGGSVSTLTIQRTQQEDSAVYLCASSLGLAGSPPLDTQYFGPGTRLTVL.

The rearrangement links TRBV7-2 to TRBJ2-2, with TRBD2 as a possible D gene (5 bases). This CDR3 comprises 14 residues. Germline CDR1 SGHTA, CDR2 FQGNSA. Trimming cost V 4 bases and J 5 bases, with 11 bases left between them. In DNA, the CDR3 is TGTGCCAGCAGCTACCGGACTGGGACCGGGGAGCTGTTTTTT. This translates into CASSYRTGTGELFF. The full variable domain, with the rest looked up from reference TRBV7-2 and TRBJ2-2, is GAGVSQSPSNKVTEKGKDVELRCDPISGHTALYWYRQSLGQGLEFLIYFQGNSAPDKSGLPSDRFSAERTGGSVSTLTIQRTQQEDSAVYLCASSYRTGTGELFFGEGSRLTVL.

The CDR3 region is CAWSAPQGAGTEAFF. The CDR3 DNA sequence: TGTGCCTGGAGCGCACCTCAGGGGGCGGGCACTGAAGCTTTCTTT. The V gene is TRBV30, the J gene TRBJ1-1; TRBD1 agrees at 8 bases. The germline V gene has CDR1 GTSNPN and CDR2 SVGIG (reference sequence). This CDR3 has 15 amino acids. With 3 bases clipped from V and 4 bases from J, the junction kept 10 bases outside the gene matches.

This chain joins TRBV27 and TRBJ1-2; 7 nucleotides line up with TRBD1. J was trimmed by 2 bases and V by 5 bases; bases with no gene match: 11. This CDR3 comprises 16 residues. Germline V gene sequence: CDR1 MNHEY, CDR2 SMNVEV (reference sequence). CDR3 bases: TGTGCCAGCAGTCCATCGACAGGGCAAAGGAACTATGGCTACACCTTC. Its translation: CASSPSTGQRNYGYTF.

The rearrangement uses TRBV19 and TRBJ2-7, with 11 bases that match TRBD1. There are 18 residues in the CDR3. Per the germline V gene, CDR1 is LNHDA and CDR2 is SQIVND (reference sequence). V lost 5 bases and J lost 2; bases outside the gene matches: 14. The CDR3 region is CASSPGTGGIFPTYEQYF. The CDR3, as DNA: TGTGCCAGTAGTCCCGGGACAGGGGGTATTTTTCCTACCTACGAGCAGTACTTC.

Only one count was recorded for this clone. A junction boundary mismatches the germline segment, possibly from a read error. The V gene is TRBV15, the J gene TRBJ1-2; the match to TRBD1 covers 10 bases. The CDR3 has 18 residues. Looked up from germline, CDR1 is LNHNV and CDR2 is YYDKDF (reference sequence). CDR3 sequence reads: CATSREKLTGGEDYGYPF. The CDR3 region has the DNA TGTGCCACCAGCAGAGAGAAACTGACAGGGGGCGAGGACTATGGCTACCCCTTC. The full variable domain, with the rest looked up from reference TRBV15 and TRBJ1-2, is DAMVIQNPRYQVTQFGKPVTLSCSQTLNHNVMYWYQQKSSQAPKLLFHYYDKDFNNEADTPDNFQSRRPNTSFCFLDIRSPGLGDTAMYLCATSREKLTGGEDYGYPFGSGTRLTVV.

CDR3: CASSKGERWGVNTEAFF. In nucleotides, the CDR3 is TGTGCCAGCAGCAAAGGGGAGAGATGGGGGGTAAACACTGAAGCTTTCTTT. The J gene is TRBJ1-1, the V gene TRBV21-1. TRBV21-1 is noted as a pseudogene. The CDR3 runs 17 residues.

CDR3 DNA sequence: TGTGCCACCAGCTCACGGACAGGGTTAGGATCTGGGGCCAACGTCCTGACTTTC. As protein: CATSSRTGLGSGANVLTF. The J gene is TRBJ2-6, the V gene TRBV15; 8 bases match TRBD1. Germline-derived CDR1 and CDR2 are LNHNV and YYDKDF (reference sequence). With 5 bases clipped from V and 1 base from J, the junction kept 10 bases outside the gene matches. The CDR3 consists of 18 residues. The whole variable domain, remainder taken from reference TRBV15 and TRBJ2-6, is DAMVIQNPRYQVTQFGKPVTLSCSQTLNHNVMYWYQQKSSQAPKLLFHYYDKDFNNEADTPDNFQSRRPNTSFCFLDIRSPGLGDTAMYLCATSSRTGLGSGANVLTFGAGSRLTVL.

V is TRBV12-5 and J is TRBJ2-6; 7 bases fit TRBD1. Germline CDR1 reads LGHNT; CDR2 reads FRNRAP. V shed 3 bases and J 7 bases; nucleotides not matched to a gene: 6. The CDR3 extends over 15 amino acids. CDR3 region: CASGFKQGSANVLTF. CDR3 DNA: TGTGCTAGTGGTTTCAAACAGGGGAGTGCCAACGTCCTGACTTTC.

V and J are TRBV19 and TRBJ2-7, with 7 bases lining up with TRBD2. V lost 7 bases, J lost 2 bases, and 5 bases stayed unmatched. Germline V gene sequence: CDR1 LNHDA, CDR2 SQIVND (reference sequence). This CDR3 spans 13 amino acids. The CDR3 region is CASIGAGPYEQYF. As DNA, the CDR3 is TGTGCCAGTATAGGAGCGGGACCCTACGAGCAGTACTTC.

The rearrangement links TRBV7-5 to TRBJ1-1; the D segment call TRBD1 is taken from the table without a DNA check. TRBV7-5 constitutes a pseudogene. The CDR3 has 14 amino acids. CDR3 sequence: CARSSIPGQTKAFF. As DNA, the CDR3 is TGTGCCAGAAGCTCGATTCCGGGACAGACTAAAGCTTTCTTT.

This chain connects TRBV5-5 to TRBJ2-1; D is uncertain. In germline, CDR1 is SGHKS, CDR2 YYEKEE (reference sequence). V was trimmed by 0 bases and J by 3 bases, leaving 10 bases between them. CDR3 size: 15 residues. The CDR3 spells CASSLAGMIYNEQFF. The CDR3 DNA follows: TGTGCCAGCAGCTTGGCAGGCATGATCTACAATGAGCAGTTCTTC.

The chain joins TRBV30 to TRBJ1-1; TRBD1 matches 7 bases. The germline CDR1 and CDR2 sequences are GTSNPN and SVGIG (reference sequence). V gave up 3 bases and J gave up 4 bases; unmatched junction bases: 5. This CDR3 has 13 residues. CDR3 DNA sequence: TGTGCCTGGAGCGGAGGGGGCGTCACTGAAGCTTTCTTT. It codes for CAWSGGGVTEAFF.

This chain uses TRBV19 with TRBJ1-1; D perhaps matches TRBD1 (6 bases). Germline V gives CDR1 LNHDA, CDR2 SQIVND (reference sequence). Trimming left V 5 bases short and J 0 bases short, with 10 bases between. The CDR3 consists of 14 residues. CDR3 in amino acids: CASSLQGLNTEAFF. Here the CDR3 DNA reads TGTGCCAGTAGTCTACAGGGCCTGAACACTGAAGCTTTCTTT.

The chain has TRBV7-9 and TRBJ1-2; D unclear. Germline V gene sequence: CDR1 SEHNR, CDR2 FQNEAQ (reference sequence). This CDR3 region has 14 residues. Trimming removed 5 bases from V and 8 bases from J, with 18 bases in between. CDR3 region: CASSPPGFGDGYTF. CDR3 bases: TGTGCCAGCAGCCCACCCGGGTTCGGCGACGGCTACACCTTC. The complete variable domain, with remaining parts taken from reference TRBV7-9 and TRBJ1-2, reads DTGVSQNPRHKITKRGQNVTFRCDPISEHNRLYWYRQTLGQGPEFLTYFQNEAQLEKSRLLSDRFSAERPKGSFSTLEIQRTEQGDSAMYLCASSPPGFGDGYTFGSGTRLTVV.